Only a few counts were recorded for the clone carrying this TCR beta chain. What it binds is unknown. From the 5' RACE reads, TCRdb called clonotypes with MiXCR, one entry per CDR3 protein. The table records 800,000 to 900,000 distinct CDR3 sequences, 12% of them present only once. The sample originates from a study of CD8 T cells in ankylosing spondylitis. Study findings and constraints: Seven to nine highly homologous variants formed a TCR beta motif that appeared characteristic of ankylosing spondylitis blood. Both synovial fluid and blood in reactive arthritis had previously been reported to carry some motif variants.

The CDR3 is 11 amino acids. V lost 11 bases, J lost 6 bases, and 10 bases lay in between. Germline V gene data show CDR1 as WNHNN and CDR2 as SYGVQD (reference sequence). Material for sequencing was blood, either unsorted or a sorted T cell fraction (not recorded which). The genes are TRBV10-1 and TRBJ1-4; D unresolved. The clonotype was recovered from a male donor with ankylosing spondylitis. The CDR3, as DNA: TGCGCCGTACCCCCCGATGAAAAACTGTTTTTT. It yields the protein CAVPPDEKLFF.